This TCR beta chain comes out of a study of CD8 T cells in Susac syndrome. Study as a whole: When blood was collected, patients with Susac syndrome were therapy-naive, were taking corticosteroids, or were receiving intravenous immunoglobulin alone.

The CDR3 runs to 15 residues. Germline loops: CDR1 LGHNA, CDR2 YNFKEQ. Trimming stripped 1 base from V and 5 bases from J, with 12 bases between. Points on this clonotype: What it binds is not known.

When the RNA was reverse transcribed, random hexamers were used with an input of roughly 0.45 to 1 ug. Amplification of TCR beta CDR3 by immunoSEQ multiplex PCR spanned 54 Vbeta and 13 Jbeta. TCRdb called the immunoSEQ multiplex PCR reads again in MiXCR, with one record for every CDR3 protein. This sample has some 180,000 distinct CDR3 sequences, with over 75% found just once. Study outcomes and limitations: None of the CD4+ T cell repertoires in Susac syndrome showed clonal expansion.

This TCR derives from a human donor with Susac syndrome. The sample consisted of CD4+ T cells from PBMCs. V and J are TRBV4-2 and TRBJ1-5; D unresolved. Written as DNA, the CDR3 is TGTGCCAGCAGCCAAGGGTTCGGTATAGATCAGCCCCAGCATTTT. This translates into CASSQGFGIDQPQHF.